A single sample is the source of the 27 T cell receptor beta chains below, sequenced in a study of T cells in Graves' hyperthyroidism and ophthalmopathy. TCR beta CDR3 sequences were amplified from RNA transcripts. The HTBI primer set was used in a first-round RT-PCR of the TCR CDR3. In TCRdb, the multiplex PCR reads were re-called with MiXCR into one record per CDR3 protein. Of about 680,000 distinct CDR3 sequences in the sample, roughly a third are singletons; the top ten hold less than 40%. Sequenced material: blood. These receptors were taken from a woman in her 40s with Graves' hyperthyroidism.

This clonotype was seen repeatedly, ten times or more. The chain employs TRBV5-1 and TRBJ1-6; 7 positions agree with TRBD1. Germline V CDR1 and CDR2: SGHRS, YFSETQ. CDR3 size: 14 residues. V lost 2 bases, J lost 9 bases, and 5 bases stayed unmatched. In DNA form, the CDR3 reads TGCGCCAGCAGCTTCGGGACAGATAGTTCACCCCTCCACTTT. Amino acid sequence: CASSFGTDSSPLHF.

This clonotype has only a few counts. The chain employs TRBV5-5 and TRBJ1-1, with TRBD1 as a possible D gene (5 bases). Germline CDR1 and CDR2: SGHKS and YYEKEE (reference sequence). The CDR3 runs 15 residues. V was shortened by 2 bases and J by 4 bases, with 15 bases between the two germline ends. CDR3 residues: CASSFTGTRSTEAFF. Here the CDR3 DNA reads TGTGCCAGCAGCTTTACTGGGACGCGGAGCACTGAAGCTTTCTTT.

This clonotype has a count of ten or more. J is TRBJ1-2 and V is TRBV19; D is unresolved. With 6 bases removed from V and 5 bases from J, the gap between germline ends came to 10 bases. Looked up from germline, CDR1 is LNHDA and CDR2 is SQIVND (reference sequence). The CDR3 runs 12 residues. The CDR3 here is CASRSDFYGYTF. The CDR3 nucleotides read TGTGCCAGTAGGTCAGATTTTTATGGCTACACCTTC.

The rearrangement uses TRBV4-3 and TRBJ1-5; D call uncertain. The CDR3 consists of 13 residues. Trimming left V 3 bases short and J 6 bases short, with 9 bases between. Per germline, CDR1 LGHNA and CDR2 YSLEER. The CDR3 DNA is TGCGCCAGCAGCCAGTACCTTATTCAGCCCCAGCATTTT. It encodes CASSQYLIQPQHF.

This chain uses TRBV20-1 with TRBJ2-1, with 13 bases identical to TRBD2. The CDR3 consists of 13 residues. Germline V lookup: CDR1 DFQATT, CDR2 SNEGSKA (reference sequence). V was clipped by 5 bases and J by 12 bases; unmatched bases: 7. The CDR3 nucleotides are TGCAGTGCTGGAGGACTAGCGGGAGTTGTGCAGTTCTTC. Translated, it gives CSAGGLAGVVQFF.

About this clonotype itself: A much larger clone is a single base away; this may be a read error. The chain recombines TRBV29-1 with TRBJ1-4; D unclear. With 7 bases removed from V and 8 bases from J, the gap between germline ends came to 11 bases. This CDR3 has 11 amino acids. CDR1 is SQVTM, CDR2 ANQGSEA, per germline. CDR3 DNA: TGCAGCGCTGCTTCCCGGGAAAAACTGTTTTTT. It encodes CSAASREKLFF.

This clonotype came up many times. The CDR3 nucleotides read TGTGCCAGCAGCCCGAGGGTAGCGGGGCTCACCGGGGAGCTGTTTTTT. Translating it yields CASSPRVAGLTGELFF. The chain carries TRBV7-9 and TRBJ2-2, with 8 bases lining up with TRBD2. The V segment lost 5 bases and the J segment 4 bases; nucleotides outside the gene matches: 9. Germline V gene data show CDR1 as SEHNR and CDR2 as FQNEAQ (reference sequence). There are 16 residues in the CDR3.

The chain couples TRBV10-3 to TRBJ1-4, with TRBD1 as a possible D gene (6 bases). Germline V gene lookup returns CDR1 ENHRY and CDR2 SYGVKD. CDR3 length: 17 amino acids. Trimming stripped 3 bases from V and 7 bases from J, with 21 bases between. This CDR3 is CAISERTSGGLGEKLFF. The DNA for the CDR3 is TGTGCCATCAGTGAACGGACTAGCGGGGGGCTAGGTGAAAAACTGTTTTTT.

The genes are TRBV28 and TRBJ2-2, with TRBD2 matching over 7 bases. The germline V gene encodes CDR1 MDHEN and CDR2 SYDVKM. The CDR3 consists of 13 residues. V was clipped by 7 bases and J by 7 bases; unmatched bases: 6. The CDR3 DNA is TGTGCCAGCAATCCTTGGACTAGCGGGGAGCTGTTTTTT. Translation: CASNPWTSGELFF.

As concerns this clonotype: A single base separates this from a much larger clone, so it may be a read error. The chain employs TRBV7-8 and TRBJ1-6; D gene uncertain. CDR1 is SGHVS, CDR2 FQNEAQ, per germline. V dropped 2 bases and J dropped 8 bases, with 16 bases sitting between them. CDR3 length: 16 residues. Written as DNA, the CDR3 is TGTGCCAGCAGCTTATTTAACGGAACATCAGATTCACCCCTCCACTTT. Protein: CASSLFNGTSDSPLHF.

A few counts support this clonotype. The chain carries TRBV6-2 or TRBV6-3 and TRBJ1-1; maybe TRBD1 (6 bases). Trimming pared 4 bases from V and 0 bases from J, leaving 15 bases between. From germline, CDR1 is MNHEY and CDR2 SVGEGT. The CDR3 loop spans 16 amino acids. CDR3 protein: CASSFDRSPMNTEAFF. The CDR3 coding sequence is TGTGCCAGCAGTTTCGACAGGTCACCAATGAACACTGAAGCTTTCTTT.

The CDR3 protein is CAGRDSSSGANVLTF. The CDR3 DNA follows: TGTGCCGGTAGGGACTCCAGCTCTGGGGCCAACGTCCTGACTTTC. V usage is TRBV5-4 and J usage is TRBJ2-6; D might be TRBD2 (6 bases). Germline V gene lookup returns CDR1 SGHNT and CDR2 YYREEE (reference sequence). The CDR3 is 15 residues long. V was clipped by 10 bases and J by 0 bases, with 14 bases between them.

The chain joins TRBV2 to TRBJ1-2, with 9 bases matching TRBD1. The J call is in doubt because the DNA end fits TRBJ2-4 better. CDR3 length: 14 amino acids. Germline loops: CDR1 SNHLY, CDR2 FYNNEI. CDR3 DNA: TGTGCCAGCAGGGAGGGGACAGGGAGGAACATTCAGTACTTC. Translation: CASREGTGRNIQYF.

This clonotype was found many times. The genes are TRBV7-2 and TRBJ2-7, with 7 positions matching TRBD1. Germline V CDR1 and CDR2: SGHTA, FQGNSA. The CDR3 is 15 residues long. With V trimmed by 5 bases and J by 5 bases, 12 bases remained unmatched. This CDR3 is CASSPGTVYSHEQYF. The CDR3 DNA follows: TGTGCCAGCAGCCCAGGGACAGTATATTCCCACGAGCAGTACTTC.

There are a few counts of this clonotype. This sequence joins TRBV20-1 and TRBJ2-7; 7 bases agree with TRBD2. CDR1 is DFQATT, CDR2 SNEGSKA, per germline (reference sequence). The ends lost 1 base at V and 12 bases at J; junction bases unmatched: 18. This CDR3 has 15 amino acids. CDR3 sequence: CSARASGGSGILLYF. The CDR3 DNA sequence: TGCAGTGCTAGAGCCTCTGGGGGAAGCGGGATACTTCTGTACTTC.

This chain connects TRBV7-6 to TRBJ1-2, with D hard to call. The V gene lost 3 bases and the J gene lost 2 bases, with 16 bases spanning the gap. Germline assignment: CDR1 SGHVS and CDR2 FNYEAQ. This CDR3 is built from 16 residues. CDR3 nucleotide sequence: TGTGCCAGCAGCTTGGATGCCGGCGGCGGGAACTATGGCTACACCTTC. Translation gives CASSLDAGGGNYGYTF.

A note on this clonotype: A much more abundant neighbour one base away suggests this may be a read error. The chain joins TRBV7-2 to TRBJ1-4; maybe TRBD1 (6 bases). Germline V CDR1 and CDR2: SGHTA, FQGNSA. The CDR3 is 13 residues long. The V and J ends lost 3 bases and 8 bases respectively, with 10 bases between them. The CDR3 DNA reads TGTGCCAGCAGCTTCGACAGGAGGGAAAAACTGTTTTTT. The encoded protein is CASSFDRREKLFF. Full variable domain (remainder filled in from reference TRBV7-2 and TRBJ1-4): GAGVSQSPSNKVTEKGKDVELRCDPISGHTALYWYRQSLGQGLEFLIYFQGNSAPDKSGLPSDRFSAERTGGSVSTLTIQRTQQEDSAVYLCASSFDRREKLFFGSGTQLSVL.

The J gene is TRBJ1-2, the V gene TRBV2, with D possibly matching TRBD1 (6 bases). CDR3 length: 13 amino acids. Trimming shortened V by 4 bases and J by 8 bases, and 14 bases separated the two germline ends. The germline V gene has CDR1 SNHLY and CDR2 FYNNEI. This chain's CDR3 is CASSVRGAPGYTF. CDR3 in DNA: TGTGCCAGCAGTGTCCGGGGGGCGCCGGGCTACACCTTC.

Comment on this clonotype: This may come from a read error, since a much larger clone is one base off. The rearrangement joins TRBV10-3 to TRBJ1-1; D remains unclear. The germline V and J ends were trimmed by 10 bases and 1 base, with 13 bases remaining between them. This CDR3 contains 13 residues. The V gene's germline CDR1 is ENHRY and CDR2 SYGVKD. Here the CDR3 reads CATPRLENTEAFF. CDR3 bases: TGTGCCACCCCGCGGCTAGAGAACACTGAAGCTTTCTTT.

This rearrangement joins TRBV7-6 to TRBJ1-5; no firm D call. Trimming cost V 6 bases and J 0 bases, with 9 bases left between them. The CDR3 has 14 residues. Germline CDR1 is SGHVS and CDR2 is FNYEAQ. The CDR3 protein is CASRDQYSNQPQHF. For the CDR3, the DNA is TGTGCCAGCAGGGACCAATATAGCAATCAGCCCCAGCATTTT.

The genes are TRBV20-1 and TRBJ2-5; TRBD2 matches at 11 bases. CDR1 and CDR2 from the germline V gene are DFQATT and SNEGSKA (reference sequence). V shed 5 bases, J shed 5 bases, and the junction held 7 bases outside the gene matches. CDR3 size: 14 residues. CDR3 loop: CSALLAGGLETQYF. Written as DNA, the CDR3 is TGCAGTGCTCTTCTAGCGGGGGGTCTGGAGACCCAGTACTTC.

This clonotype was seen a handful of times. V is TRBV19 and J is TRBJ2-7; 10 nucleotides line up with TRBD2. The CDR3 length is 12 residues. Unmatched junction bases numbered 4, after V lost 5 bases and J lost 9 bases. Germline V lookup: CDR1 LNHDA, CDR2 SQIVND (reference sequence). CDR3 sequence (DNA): TGTGCCAGTAGTGAGCTAGCGGGGGCGCAGTACTTC. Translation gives CASSELAGAQYF.

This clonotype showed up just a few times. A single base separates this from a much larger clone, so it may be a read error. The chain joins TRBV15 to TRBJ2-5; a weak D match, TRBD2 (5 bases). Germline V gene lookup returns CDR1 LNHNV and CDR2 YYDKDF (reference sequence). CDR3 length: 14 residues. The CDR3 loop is CATSRDREQEAQYF. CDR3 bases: TGTGCCACCAGCAGAGACCGGGAACAAGAGGCCCAGTACTTC. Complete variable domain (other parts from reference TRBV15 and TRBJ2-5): DAMVIQNPRYQVTQFGKPVTLSCSQTLNHNVMYWYQQKSSQAPKLLFHYYDKDFNNEADTPDNFQSRRPNTSFCFLDIRSPGLGDTAMYLCATSRDREQEAQYFGPGTRLLVL.

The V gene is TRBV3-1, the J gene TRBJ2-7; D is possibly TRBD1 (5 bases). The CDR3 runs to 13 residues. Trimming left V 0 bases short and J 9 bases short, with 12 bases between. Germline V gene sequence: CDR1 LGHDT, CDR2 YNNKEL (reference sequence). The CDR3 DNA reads TGTGCCAGCAGCCAAGAGGCGAGGCAGGGGCAGTACTTC. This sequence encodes CASSQEARQGQYF.

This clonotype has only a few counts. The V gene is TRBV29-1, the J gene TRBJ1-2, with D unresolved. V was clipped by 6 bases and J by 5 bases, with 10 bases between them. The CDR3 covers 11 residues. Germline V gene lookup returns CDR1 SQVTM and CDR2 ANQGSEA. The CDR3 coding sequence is TGCAGCGTCCCGGATATATATGGCTACACCTTC. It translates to CSVPDIYGYTF.

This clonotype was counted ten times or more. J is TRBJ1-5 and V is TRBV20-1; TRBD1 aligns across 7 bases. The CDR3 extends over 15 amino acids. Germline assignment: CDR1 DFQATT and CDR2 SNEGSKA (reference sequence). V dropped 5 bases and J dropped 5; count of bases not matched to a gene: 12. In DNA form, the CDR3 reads TGCAGTGCTGCCACGACAGGGAGGGATGATCAGCCCCAGCATTTT. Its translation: CSAATTGRDDQPQHF.

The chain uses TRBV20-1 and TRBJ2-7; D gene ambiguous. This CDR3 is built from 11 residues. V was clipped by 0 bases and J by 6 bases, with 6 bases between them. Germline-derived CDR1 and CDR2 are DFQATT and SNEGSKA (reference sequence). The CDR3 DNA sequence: TGCAGTGCTAGAGAGGTCGCCGAGCAGTACTTC. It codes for CSAREVAEQYF.